This T cell receptor (beta chain) appears in the sequencing data of a study of spatial heterogeneity in lung cancer. One entry per CDR3 protein results from TCRdb running MiXCR on the 5' RACE reads. The repertoire consists of 2,800 or so distinct CDR3 sequences, with under 8% occurring once and the leading ten covering around 9.8%. This clonotype is classed as medium-sized. Antigen: not known. This beta chain is a stray sequence in a library constructed for alpha chains; its clone size is not meaningful. Time point given: sample taken at primary tumor resection. Study-wide points: As ubiquitous and regional nonsynonymous mutations varied, counts of ubiquitous and regional expanded TCRs tracked them, respectively. The study found that expanded intratumoral alpha and beta TCR counts tracked tumor mutation counts.

This specimen was lung tumor tissue, taken at surgery. The sequence was collected from a male donor with early-stage non-small cell lung cancer.

CDR3 nucleotides: TGTGCCAGCACGAGGGGGACAGGGTACAATGAGCAGTTCTTC. Translation: CASTRGTGYNEQFF. The chain combines TRBV14 with TRBJ2-1; 9 positions agree with TRBD1. V gave up 7 bases and J gave up 4 bases; unmatched junction bases: 5. The CDR3 has 14 amino acids. CDR1 and CDR2 from the germline V gene are SGHDN and FVKESK.